Each of the 22 T cell receptor beta chains below was sequenced from the same sample in a study of blood T cell repertoires in COVID-19. Produced via immunoSEQ multiplex PCR; TCRdb's table is partial and in-frame only. The top ten hold 4% of the sample, which has roughly 250,000 clones, 65% to 80% seen once. Sequences were obtained from peripheral blood. These receptors were collected from a woman in her 40s with active or convalescent COVID-19.

The V call is TRBV6-6, the J call TRBJ2-7; 10 nucleotides align to TRBD1. Trimming at V came to 5 bases and at J to 4 bases, leaving 14 bases not matched to a gene. The CDR3 contains 17 residues. CDR1 is MNHNY and CDR2 is SVGAGI in the germline V gene (reference sequence). In DNA form, the CDR3 reads TGTGCCAGCAGTCTTAGCTTTAGGACAGGGGGTAGGTACGAGCAGTACTTC. Amino acids: CASSLSFRTGGRYEQYF.

The rearrangement uses TRBV10-3 and TRBJ2-5; TRBD1 matches at 7 bases. J was trimmed by 6 bases and V by 4 bases; bases with no gene match: 5. The CDR3 runs 13 residues. CDR1 and CDR2 (germline): ENHRY, SYGVKD. CDR3 nucleotide sequence: TGTGCCATCAGTGGGACAGGTCAACAGACCCAGTACTTC. Amino acid sequence: CAISGTGQQTQYF.

The table lists this clone with a few counts. This chain uses TRBV27 with TRBJ1-6; D call uncertain. The germline V gene encodes CDR1 MNHEY and CDR2 SMNVEV (reference sequence). There are 14 residues in the CDR3. With 7 bases removed from V and 1 base from J, the gap between germline ends came to 8 bases. CDR3 coding DNA: TGTGCCAGCAAGGAGGGTTCCTATAATTCACCCCTCCACTTT. As protein: CASKEGSYNSPLHF.

The chain has TRBV24-1 and TRBJ1-6; 10 nucleotides agree with TRBD1. V shed 4 bases, J shed 13 bases, and the junction held 3 bases outside the gene matches. Germline lookup yields CDR1 KGHDR and CDR2 SFDVKD. This CDR3 is built from 13 residues. CDR3 residues: CATSEGTGAPLHF. DNA for the CDR3: TGTGCCACCAGTGAAGGGACAGGGGCCCCCCTCCACTTT.

This rearrangement joins TRBV19 to TRBJ2-3; TRBD2 agrees at 9 bases. This CDR3 has 14 amino acids. Germline loops: CDR1 LNHDA, CDR2 SQIVND (reference sequence). Trimming took 10 bases from V and 4 from J; bases not matched to a gene: 9. DNA of the CDR3: TGTGCCACTGAGGAGCGGGGGGCGGCAGATACGCAGTATTTT. This translates into CATEERGAADTQYF. Complete variable domain (other parts from reference TRBV19 and TRBJ2-3): DGGITQSPKYLFRKEGQNVTLSCEQNLNHDAMYWYRQDPGQGLRLIYYSQIVNDFQKGDIAEGYSVSREKKESFPLTVTSAQKNPTAFYLCATEERGAADTQYFGPGTRLTVL.

V usage is TRBV24-1 and J usage is TRBJ2-1, with 8 bases matching TRBD1. The CDR3 sequence is 15 residues long. The junction had 5 bases not matched to a gene; V was cut back by 1 base and J by 7 bases. CDR1 is KGHDR, CDR2 SFDVKD, per germline. The CDR3 sequence: CATSDFAGGRNEQFF. The CDR3 DNA reads TGTGCCACCAGTGATTTCGCAGGGGGCAGGAATGAGCAGTTCTTC.

The rearrangement uses TRBV19 and TRBJ1-6; D is undetermined. The CDR3 loop spans 14 amino acids. Germline assignment: CDR1 LNHDA and CDR2 SQIVND (reference sequence). Trimming stripped 11 bases from V and 7 bases from J, with 18 bases between. CDR3 coding DNA: TGTGCCGTCAAAATACCGGGGTCGAATTCACCCCTCCACTTT. Translating gives CAVKIPGSNSPLHF.

The chain couples TRBV20-1 to TRBJ2-1; 8 bases match TRBD1. Germline loops: CDR1 DFQATT, CDR2 SNEGSKA (reference sequence). This CDR3 is 15 amino acids long. V lost 6 bases and J lost 0; bases outside the gene matches: 7. In DNA, the CDR3 is TGCAGTGCCAGTGGACAGGGCAGCTCCTACAATGAGCAGTTCTTC. It is translated as CSASGQGSSYNEQFF.

CDR3 sequence: CASSPQQGAVEKLFF. The CDR3 region has the DNA TGTGCCAGTAGTCCGCAACAGGGGGCTGTTGAAAAACTGTTTTTT. This chain uses TRBV19 with TRBJ1-4; 9 bases agree with TRBD1. The CDR3 extends over 15 amino acids. With 5 bases clipped from V and 7 bases from J, the junction kept 8 bases outside the gene matches. From germline, CDR1 is LNHDA and CDR2 SQIVND (reference sequence).

The gene calls are TRBV7-9 and TRBJ2-4; TRBD2 agrees at 7 bases. Per germline, CDR1 SEHNR and CDR2 FQNEAQ (reference sequence). CDR3 size: 15 residues. V gave up 5 bases and J gave up 2 bases; unmatched junction bases: 6. The CDR3 nucleotides read TGTGCCAGCAGCCCATGGGAGGGGACCAAAAACATTCAGTACTTC. Amino acids: CASSPWEGTKNIQYF.

The chain carries TRBV3-1 (or the pseudogene TRBV3-2) and TRBJ1-2; D is ambiguous. With 0 bases removed from V and 7 bases from J, the gap between germline ends came to 12 bases. CDR1 and CDR2 from the germline V gene are LGHDT and YNNKEL (reference sequence). The CDR3 is 14 residues long. CDR3 sequence (DNA): TGTGCCAGCAGCCAAGATCTCAGGCGTAGTGGCTACACCTTC. Amino acids: CASSQDLRRSGYTF.

This chain joins TRBV3-1 (or the pseudogene TRBV3-2) and TRBJ1-4; a possible D gene is TRBD1 (6 bases). This CDR3 has 17 residues. Germline loops: CDR1 LGHDT, CDR2 YNNKEL (reference sequence). Trimming cost V 5 bases and J 0 bases, with 16 bases left between them. Here the CDR3 DNA reads TGTGCCAGCAGCTTGTGGGGGGGCGCGGCAACTAATGAAAAACTGTTTTTT. Residues: CASSLWGGAATNEKLFF.

This clone was seen more than once but under ten times. The chain recombines TRBV30 with TRBJ1-6, with 9 positions matching TRBD1. With V trimmed by 0 bases and J by 7 bases, 7 bases remained unmatched. Germline values: CDR1 GTSNPN, CDR2 SVGIG (reference sequence). The CDR3 sequence is 16 residues long. This CDR3 reads CAWSVPWGTGNSPLHF. Written as DNA, the CDR3 is TGTGCCTGGAGTGTACCGTGGGGGACAGGGAATTCACCCCTCCACTTT.

The chain combines TRBV6-4 with TRBJ2-2; 7 bases line up with TRBD1. Trimming took 8 bases from V and 3 from J; bases not matched to a gene: 3. The V gene's germline CDR1 is MRHNA and CDR2 SNTAGT. CDR3 length: 13 residues. CDR3 DNA sequence: TGTGCCAGCGGCGACAGGGACACCGGGGAGCTGTTTTTT. Translated: CASGDRDTGELFF.

The rearrangement links TRBV10-2 to TRBJ1-1; 7 nucleotides line up with TRBD1. Trimming cost V 3 bases and J 11 bases; bases outside gene matches: 6. The CDR3 spans 12 residues. The germline V gene has CDR1 WSHSY and CDR2 SAAADI. CDR3 bases: TGCGCCAGCAGTGACCCGACAGGGTTTGCTTTCTTT. Translating it yields CASSDPTGFAFF.

The rearrangement uses TRBV19 and TRBJ2-7; the D gene is possibly TRBD2 (5 bases). CDR1 is LNHDA, CDR2 SQIVND, per germline (reference sequence). There are 13 residues in the CDR3. V lost 6 bases and J 0 bases, leaving 9 bases between the germline ends. In nucleotides, the CDR3 is TGTGCCAGTAGCGGACTCCTCTCCTACGAGCAGTACTTC. Translating gives CASSGLLSYEQYF.

This rearrangement joins TRBV9 to TRBJ2-5, with TRBD2 matching 8 bases. V lost 2 bases to trimming and J lost 4 bases; unmatched junction nucleotides: 10. The CDR3 length is 16 residues. CDR1 is SGDLS, CDR2 YYNGEE, per germline. The CDR3 DNA is TGTGCCAGCAGCGTGCCTCTTATCGGGGGGGTAGAGACCCAGTACTTC. Residues: CASSVPLIGGVETQYF.

This chain links TRBV28 with TRBJ1-4, with D possibly matching TRBD1 (5 bases). Germline values: CDR1 MDHEN, CDR2 SYDVKM. V lost 4 bases to trimming and J lost 1 base, with 19 bases between them. The CDR3 contains 18 residues. The CDR3 here is CASSSPGGFPLTNEKLFF. The CDR3 nucleotides are TGTGCCAGCAGTTCTCCGGGGGGGTTCCCCCTAACTAATGAAAAACTGTTTTTT.

The J gene is TRBJ1-5, the V gene TRBV2; TRBD1 matches at 8 bases. Germline CDR1 and CDR2: SNHLY and FYNNEI. Unmatched junction bases numbered 5, after V lost 8 bases and J lost 2 bases. CDR3 length: 14 residues. CDR3 DNA sequence: TGTGCCAGCGGTTTGGACAGGGGCAATCAGCCCCAGCATTTT. Translation: CASGLDRGNQPQHF. The full variable domain, with the rest looked up from reference TRBV2 and TRBJ1-5, is EPEVTQTPSHQVTQMGQEVILRCVPISNHLYFYWYRQILGQKVEFLVSFYNNEISEKSEIFDDQFSVERPDGSNFTLKIRSTKLEDSAMYFCASGLDRGNQPQHFGDGTRLSIL.

The chain is built from TRBV6-5 and TRBJ2-1; 8 bases align to TRBD2. CDR3 length equals 15 residues. The germline CDR1 and CDR2 sequences are MNHEY and SVGAGI. Unmatched junction bases numbered 9, after V lost 4 bases and J lost 7 bases. The chain's CDR3 is CASSWGGGHKNEQFF. In DNA form, the CDR3 reads TGTGCCAGCAGTTGGGGCGGGGGGCACAAAAATGAGCAGTTCTTC.

The rearrangement uses TRBV6-5 and TRBJ1-2, with TRBD1 matching over 7 bases. V was clipped by 2 bases and J by 6 bases; unmatched bases: 9. Germline loops: CDR1 MNHEY, CDR2 SVGAGI. This CDR3 region has 15 residues. CDR3 sequence reads: CASSYTAGQGDGYTF. The CDR3 nucleotides are TGTGCCAGCAGTTACACCGCGGGCCAGGGGGATGGCTACACCTTC.

The V call is TRBV27, the J call TRBJ2-5, with 9 bases matching TRBD2. Germline loops: CDR1 MNHEY, CDR2 SMNVEV (reference sequence). This CDR3 is built from 14 residues. Trimming cost V 7 bases and J 5 bases; bases outside gene matches: 8. CDR3 coding DNA: TGTGCCAGCAAGGCTAGCGGGGCCACGGAGACCCAGTACTTC. This gives the protein CASKASGATETQYF.